This T cell receptor (beta chain) came from a study of blood T cell repertoires in COVID-19. Study information: Acute and convalescent COVID-19 samples came from the United States, Italy and Spain.

With V trimmed by 8 bases and J by 1 base, 1 base remained unmatched. Looked up from germline, CDR1 is SNHLY and CDR2 is FYNNEI. The CDR3 extends over 13 amino acids. Under the authors' procedure: The authors estimated nucleated cell counts from reference gene primer amplification. Some clones are missing from TCRdb's copy, which holds only in-frame ones; the method was immunoSEQ multiplex PCR. The V and J calls and the clone size are those of that table, but D and trimming were determined from the DNA. The repertoire includes fewer than 15,000 clones, just over 90% of them detected once, and 12% to 15% sits in the top ten.

The clonotype originates from a human donor in a cohort sampled during active COVID-19. The rearrangement links TRBV2 to TRBJ2-2, with TRBD2 matching over 7 bases. The specimen sequenced was peripheral blood. Written as DNA, the CDR3 is TGTGCCAGCGGGGGGGAGAACACCGGGGAGCTGTTTTTT. Its translation is CASGGENTGELFF.